This T cell receptor (beta chain) was retrieved from a study of CD8 T cells in ankylosing spondylitis. Note on this clonotype: The antigen remains unidentified.

TCRdb ran MiXCR on the 5' RACE reads and lists one entry per CDR3 protein. Here the sample spans tens of thousands of distinct CDR3 sequences, around 30% being singletons. This CDR3 is 12 amino acids long. Trimming removed 3 bases at V and 10 bases at J, with 7 bases between. CDR1 is SGHTA and CDR2 is FQGNSA in the germline V gene. The study's findings and limits: Seven to nine highly homologous variants formed a TCR beta motif that appeared characteristic of ankylosing spondylitis blood. As for the disease-linked clones, they showed a CD8+ phenotype and occurred at relatively low frequencies in peripheral blood.

The sequenced sample consisted of blood, either unsorted or a sorted T cell fraction (not recorded which). The chain combines TRBV7-2 with TRBJ1-6, with D unclear. The origin of this receptor is a male donor with ankylosing spondylitis or in good health (not recorded which). CDR3 bases: TGTGCCAGCAGCTTTGTAGGATCACCCCTCCACTTT. It yields the protein CASSFVGSPLHF.